These 27 T cell receptor beta chains were all obtained from the same sample, sequenced in a study of cytomegalovirus exposure and HLA in healthy donors. Researchers ran the PCR with 60 Vbeta and 13 Jbeta primers. TCRdb's copy holds only in-frame clones and misses some; the assay was immunoSEQ multiplex PCR. Here the sample spans 60,000 to 65,000 clones, approximately 71% being singletons. Sequenced sample: PBMCs. Receptor source: a middle-aged man in good health and CMV-seropositive.

J is TRBJ2-5 and V is TRBV6-6, with 7 positions matching TRBD1. V shed 6 bases and J 1 base; nucleotides not matched to a gene: 5. CDR3 length: 14 amino acids. CDR1 is MNHNY and CDR2 is SVGAGI in the germline V gene (reference sequence). In DNA form, the CDR3 reads TGTGCCAGCAGCCGGACAGGCCTCCAAGAGACCCAGTACTTC. Translation: CASSRTGLQETQYF.

Of note for this clone: A read error may produce the germline difference seen at one junction end. The rearrangement links TRBV29-1 to TRBJ1-4; no clear D. Germline values: CDR1 SQVTM, CDR2 ANQGSEA. The CDR3 runs 10 residues. CDR3 sequence: CSVPRGKLFF. The CDR3 coding sequence is TGCAGCGTTCCCCGAGGAAAACTTTTTTTT.

This chain joins TRBV30 and TRBJ2-3; tentatively, D is TRBD2 (5 bases). The CDR3 contains 13 residues. CDR1 and CDR2 (germline): GTSNPN, SVGIG (reference sequence). Trimming took 4 bases from V and 2 from J, leaving 10 bases between them. CDR3 DNA: TGTGCCTGGACTAGCTCGGTCACAGATACGCAGTATTTT. Translated: CAWTSSVTDTQYF.

The chain joins TRBV7-8 to TRBJ2-7, with a weak D call TRBD2 (6 bases). The length of the CDR3 is 15 residues. Trimming took off 5 bases at V and 4 bases at J, with 18 bases between the two ends. CDR1 is SGHVS and CDR2 is FQNEAQ in the germline V gene. The CDR3 coding sequence is TGTGCCAGCAGCGACTTTCCGGGGGAGGATTACGAGCAGTACTTC. Its translation is CASSDFPGEDYEQYF.

The CDR3 coding sequence is TGCGCCAGCACCGGGGACTCTTCCTACGAGCAGTACTTC. Translated, it gives CASTGDSSYEQYF. The chain couples TRBV5-1 to TRBJ2-7, with D perhaps TRBD2 (6 bases). The length of the CDR3 is 13 residues. Trimming removed 6 bases at V and 1 base at J, with 11 bases between. CDR1 and CDR2 from the germline V gene are SGHRS and YFSETQ.

The CDR3 spells CASSTPGVGDASPLHF. For the CDR3, the DNA is TGTGCCAGCAGTACCCCTGGTGTAGGGGATGCATCACCCCTCCACTTT. The genes are TRBV2 and TRBJ1-6; perhaps TRBD1 as D (5 bases). The CDR3 is 16 amino acids. From germline, CDR1 is SNHLY and CDR2 FYNNEI. With 5 bases removed from V and 10 bases from J, the gap between germline ends came to 21 bases.

The V gene is TRBV4-1, the J gene TRBJ2-7; no reliable D call. This CDR3 has 15 amino acids. The ends were cut back, 2 bases at V and 2 bases at J, with 13 bases in the middle. Germline loops: CDR1 MGHRA, CDR2 YSYEKL. CDR3 coding DNA: TGCGCCAGCAGCCAACATGCCCAGGTGACCTACGAGCAGTACTTC. As protein: CASSQHAQVTYEQYF.

The gene calls are TRBV7-9 and TRBJ2-1, with D perhaps matching TRBD2 (5 bases). V was cut by 3 bases and J by 10 bases, with 7 bases left in between. In germline, CDR1 is SEHNR, CDR2 FQNEAQ (reference sequence). This CDR3 spans 11 amino acids. CDR3 nucleotides: TGTGCCAGCAGCTTTGAGGGAGAGCAGTTCTTC. Amino acid sequence: CASSFEGEQFF.

Here the CDR3 DNA reads TGTGCCAGCAGTGAATTAACAGGGAACACTGAAGCTTTCTTT. It yields the protein CASSELTGNTEAFF. The chain has TRBV25-1 and TRBJ1-1; a weak D match, TRBD1 (5 bases). Germline lookup yields CDR1 MGHDK and CDR2 SYGVNS. The CDR3 covers 14 residues. Deletions cut 1 base from V and 1 base from J, with 7 bases between.

This clone has only a few counts. J is TRBJ2-7 and V is TRBV7-9; D is possibly TRBD2 (5 bases). The germline gives CDR1 SEHNR, CDR2 FQNEAQ (reference sequence). The V end lost 4 bases, the J end lost 0 bases, and 16 bases lay between the germline ends. The CDR3 is made up of 16 amino acids. CDR3 nucleotide sequence: TGTGCCAGCAGCTCCTCCTCGGGATTTCTCTCCTACGAGCAGTACTTC. Protein sequence: CASSSSSGFLSYEQYF.

The rearrangement links TRBV7-8 to TRBJ1-1; no reliable D call. V lost 1 base to trimming and J lost 8 bases, with 14 bases between them. The CDR3 is 14 residues long. Germline CDR1 SGHVS, CDR2 FQNEAQ. The CDR3 is CASSLETLSIEAFF. For the CDR3, the DNA is TGTGCCAGCAGCTTAGAAACCTTAAGCATAGAAGCTTTCTTT.

This clone was seen more than once but under ten times. The V call is TRBV7-2, the J call TRBJ2-7; 9 positions match TRBD2. Germline V gene sequence: CDR1 SGHTA, CDR2 FQGNSA. Trimming at V came to 2 bases and at J to 5 bases, leaving 7 bases not matched to a gene. The CDR3 loop spans 15 amino acids. CDR3 DNA: TGTGCCAGCAGCTTATATGCGGGGGGGCGCCACGAGCAGTACTTC. It yields the protein CASSLYAGGRHEQYF.

The chain joins TRBV28 to TRBJ1-4; no definite D call. V was shortened by 3 bases and J by 5 bases, with 13 bases between the two germline ends. Germline V lookup: CDR1 MDHEN, CDR2 SYDVKM. The CDR3 is made up of 15 amino acids. The chain's CDR3 is CASSFEGSFNEKLFF. The CDR3 coding sequence is TGTGCCAGCAGTTTTGAGGGCTCCTTCAATGAAAAACTGTTTTTT.

J is TRBJ2-7 and V is TRBV6-5; D is unclear. With 2 bases removed from V and 3 bases from J, the gap between germline ends came to 14 bases. The V gene's germline CDR1 is MNHEY and CDR2 SVGAGI. There are 15 residues in the CDR3. CDR3 in amino acids: CASSYSPPSRYEQYF. The CDR3 DNA reads TGTGCCAGCAGTTACAGTCCACCTAGTCGCTACGAGCAGTACTTC.

The chain employs TRBV7-2 and TRBJ2-3; D unclear. The CDR3 runs to 12 residues. Trimming took 6 bases from V and 2 from J, leaving 6 bases between them. CDR1 SGHTA and CDR2 FQGNSA come from the germline V gene. The CDR3 loop is CASRLYTDTQYF. The CDR3 DNA sequence: TGTGCCAGCAGACTCTACACAGATACGCAGTATTTT.

V and J are TRBV9 and TRBJ2-3; perhaps TRBD2 as D (6 bases). Germline CDR1 and CDR2: SGDLS and YYNGEE. The length of the CDR3 is 14 residues. V dropped 7 bases and J dropped 2 bases, with 14 bases sitting between them. The CDR3 sequence is CASAAGPSTDTQYF. The CDR3 DNA is TGTGCCAGCGCGGCGGGGCCTTCCACAGATACGCAGTATTTT.

V gene TRBV10-1 combines with J gene TRBJ2-2, with TRBD1 identical over 12 bases. J was trimmed by 2 bases and V by 5 bases; bases with no gene match: 18. Germline V gives CDR1 WNHNN, CDR2 SYGVQD (reference sequence). The CDR3 consists of 21 residues. In DNA form, the CDR3 reads TGCGCCAGCAGTAAAAATCCCGGGACAGGGGGCGCTGGGGGAAACACCGGGGAGCTGTTTTTT. Protein product: CASSKNPGTGGAGGNTGELFF.

This chain connects TRBV5-8 to TRBJ2-3; D perhaps matches TRBD1 (6 bases). V shed 0 bases and J shed 4 bases, with 18 bases lying between them. Germline lookup yields CDR1 SGHTS and CDR2 YDEGEE. This CDR3 comprises 17 residues. CDR3 protein: CASSLVGAARPADTQYF. The DNA of the CDR3 is TGTGCCAGCAGCTTGGTGGGGGCCGCCCGCCCCGCAGATACGCAGTATTTT.

As to this clone: At one boundary the junction diverges from the germline segment, which might be a read error. Here the CDR3 reads CSSRYSTDTQYF. In DNA form, the CDR3 reads TGTTCCAGCAGATATAGCACAGATACGCAGTATTTT. J is TRBJ2-3 and V is TRBV7-9; D not certain. This CDR3 region has 12 residues. Germline V lookup: CDR1 SEHNR, CDR2 FQNEAQ (reference sequence). The whole variable domain, filled in from reference TRBV7-9 and TRBJ2-3, reads DTGVSQNPRHKITKRGQNVTFRCDPISEHNRLYWYRQTLGQGPEFLTYFQNEAQLEKSRLLSDRFSAERPKGSFSTLEIQRTEQGDSAMYLCSSRYSTDTQYFGPGTRLTVL.

The chain is built from TRBV30 and TRBJ2-1; 10 nucleotides align to TRBD2. CDR1 is GTSNPN, CDR2 SVGIG, per germline (reference sequence). The CDR3 has 18 amino acids. V shed 5 bases and J 4 bases; nucleotides not matched to a gene: 17. The CDR3 sequence: CAWETGLLAGRQYNEQFF. The CDR3 DNA sequence: TGTGCCTGGGAAACTGGGTTACTAGCGGGACGGCAGTACAATGAGCAGTTCTTC.

This sequence joins TRBV27 and TRBJ2-4; D is undetermined. From germline, CDR1 is MNHEY and CDR2 SMNVEV (reference sequence). The CDR3 has 12 residues. V gave up 4 bases and J gave up 9 bases, with 10 bases separating them. CDR3 in amino acids: CASSSSERIQYF. The CDR3 DNA follows: TGTGCCAGCAGTTCCTCTGAGCGCATTCAGTACTTC.

Only a few counts were recorded for this clone. V is TRBV7-2 and J is TRBJ2-1, with 7 bases lining up with TRBD2. The germline V gene encodes CDR1 SGHTA and CDR2 FQGNSA. The ends lost 1 base at V and 7 bases at J; junction bases unmatched: 7. The CDR3 covers 15 residues. The CDR3 sequence is CASSLEEAGLNEQFF. CDR3 coding DNA: TGTGCCAGCAGCTTAGAGGAAGCGGGATTAAATGAGCAGTTCTTC. The full variable domain, completed using reference TRBV7-2 and TRBJ2-1, is GAGVSQSPSNKVTEKGKDVELRCDPISGHTALYWYRQSLGQGLEFLIYFQGNSAPDKSGLPSDRFSAERTGGSVSTLTIQRTQQEDSAVYLCASSLEEAGLNEQFFGPGTRLTVL.

This clone was seen only a few times. The chain is built from TRBV28 and TRBJ2-7; D not certain. Looked up from germline, CDR1 is MDHEN and CDR2 is SYDVKM. The CDR3 sequence is 14 residues long. The V end was cut by 8 bases, the J end by 4 bases, with 18 bases between. This chain's CDR3 is CASCIMASVYEQYF. CDR3 nucleotides: TGTGCCAGCTGCATAATGGCGAGCGTTTACGAGCAGTACTTC.

The chain employs TRBV5-1 and TRBJ2-7; the match to TRBD1 covers 10 bases. CDR3 length: 17 amino acids. Germline V gene lookup returns CDR1 SGHRS and CDR2 YFSETQ. V lost 5 bases, J lost 3 bases, and 14 bases stayed unmatched. The CDR3 sequence: CASRKGQGPPVGYEQYF. Written as DNA, the CDR3 is TGCGCCAGCAGGAAGGGACAGGGGCCCCCGGTCGGCTACGAGCAGTACTTC.

This chain links TRBV7-3 with TRBJ2-3, with 8 bases matching TRBD2. The germline CDR1 and CDR2 sequences are SGHTA and FQGTGA. The CDR3 spans 15 residues. V gave up 5 bases and J gave up 2 bases; unmatched junction bases: 6. Here the CDR3 DNA reads TGTGCCAGCAGCCGTAGCGGGGAAACCACAGATACGCAGTATTTT. Its protein product is CASSRSGETTDTQYF.

CDR3 region: CSARDLQGPTF. CDR3 DNA sequence: TGCAGTGCTAGAGACTTACAGGGACCCACCTTC. V gene TRBV20-1 combines with J gene TRBJ1-2, with D maybe TRBD1 (6 bases). V lost 0 bases and J lost 13, with 12 bases in between. CDR1 is DFQATT and CDR2 is SNEGSKA in the germline V gene (reference sequence). The CDR3 has 11 amino acids.

J is TRBJ2-7 and V is TRBV5-1; TRBD1 agrees at 8 bases. The CDR3 is 16 amino acids. V trimming: 3 bases; J trimming: 6 bases; junction bases outside the gene matches: 14. In germline, CDR1 is SGHRS, CDR2 YFSETQ. The CDR3 sequence is CASSSRAGGKWFEQYF. CDR3 coding DNA: TGCGCCAGCAGCTCACGGGCAGGGGGCAAGTGGTTCGAGCAGTACTTC.